One and the same sample provided the 12 T cell receptor beta chains below, sequenced in a study of Ad26.COV2.S vaccination and SARS-CoV-2 variants. Here immunoSEQ multiplex PCR was the method, and the copy in TCRdb shows in-frame clones only, minus some. The sample shows some 250,000 clones, roughly 90% of them seen only once. Treatment meaning: 19 received Ad26.COV2.S at low or high dose, single or two shots; 5 received placebo; per-sample allocation not given. Samples analyzed were those drawn on day 63 after the first vaccine or placebo injection. Sequencing used peripheral blood, obtained in a trial of Ad26.COV2.S vaccine versus placebo. These receptors all stem from a person aged 18 to 65 who received the Ad26.COV2.S COVID-19 vaccine or a placebo.

J is TRBJ1-5 and V is TRBV6-5; D may be TRBD1 (5 bases). Germline V gives CDR1 MNHEY, CDR2 SVGAGI. Trimming stripped 7 bases from V and 3 bases from J, with 10 bases between. The length of the CDR3 is 13 residues. This CDR3 is CASKEGPNQPQHF. The CDR3 DNA follows: TGTGCCAGCAAAGAGGGACCCAATCAGCCCCAGCATTTT.

This clone occurred a few times. The chain couples TRBV5-6 to TRBJ1-5; TRBD1 might be the D (5 bases). This CDR3 is 15 amino acids long. In germline, CDR1 is SGHDT, CDR2 YYEEEE. V dropped 0 bases and J dropped 0 bases, with 7 bases sitting between them. The CDR3 DNA reads TGTGCCAGCAGCTTGGCCGGGGGTAGCAATCAGCCCCAGCATTTT. This sequence encodes CASSLAGGSNQPQHF.

This clone was observed a single time. This chain's CDR3 is CASSDRELQPQHF. The CDR3 nucleotides read TGTGCCAGCAGTGACAGGGAACTTCAGCCCCAGCATTTT. J is TRBJ1-5 and V is TRBV2; D is possibly TRBD1 (5 bases). The germline V gene encodes CDR1 SNHLY and CDR2 FYNNEI. CDR3 size: 13 residues. V lost 3 bases and J 6 bases, leaving 9 bases between the germline ends.

J is TRBJ2-3 and V is TRBV6-5; 7 bases line up with TRBD2. CDR3 size: 14 residues. Losses at the gene ends were 5 bases for V and 9 bases for J; bases not matched to a gene: 11. Germline values: CDR1 MNHEY, CDR2 SVGAGI. CDR3 region: CASSPLREDGTQYF. CDR3 nucleotides: TGTGCCAGCAGTCCCCTCCGGGAGGACGGAACGCAGTATTTT.

The J gene is TRBJ1-5, the V gene TRBV2, with 8 positions matching TRBD1. Germline V gene data show CDR1 as SNHLY and CDR2 as FYNNEI. The ends lost 4 bases at V and 0 bases at J; junction bases unmatched: 5. This CDR3 has 16 amino acids. The CDR3 bases are TGTGCCAGCAGTGGGTGGGGACAGGTTAGCAATCAGCCCCAGCATTTT. This gives the protein CASSGWGQVSNQPQHF.

The chain uses TRBV18 and TRBJ1-3; 10 bases fit TRBD1. The CDR3 is made up of 18 amino acids. CDR1 KGHSH and CDR2 LQKENI come from the germline V gene. With 4 bases clipped from V and 4 bases from J, the junction kept 13 bases outside the gene matches. The CDR3 region has the DNA TGTGCCAGCTCACAAATCCCACGACAGGGGGCGAACGGAAACACCATATATTTT. Translating gives CASSQIPRQGANGNTIYF.

The rearrangement links TRBV11-2 to TRBJ2-7, with 9 bases aligning to TRBD2. Germline CDR1 SGHAT, CDR2 FQNNGV. Trimming at V came to 5 bases and at J to 5 bases, leaving 7 bases not matched to a gene. This CDR3 contains 14 residues. CDR3 nucleotide sequence: TGTGCCAGCAGCCGCAGCGGGACTAGCAACGAGCAGTACTTC. As protein: CASSRSGTSNEQYF.

V usage is TRBV11-2 and J usage is TRBJ1-3; 7 bases align to TRBD1. The V segment lost 4 bases and the J segment 8 bases; nucleotides outside the gene matches: 20. The V gene's germline CDR1 is SGHAT and CDR2 FQNNGV. CDR3 size: 18 residues. The CDR3 DNA reads TGTGCCAGCAGCTCAACTAGGGGGCTCCTGGGGCAAAGAGACACCATATATTTT. Translating it yields CASSSTRGLLGQRDTIYF.

The chain combines TRBV5-4 with TRBJ2-1; no definite D call. Germline V gives CDR1 SGHNT, CDR2 YYREEE (reference sequence). The CDR3 spans 11 residues. V lost 0 bases and J lost 9, with 4 bases in between. In nucleotides, the CDR3 is TGTGCCAGCAGCTTGGGGAGTGAGCAGTTCTTC. Amino acids: CASSLGSEQFF.

The chain combines TRBV28 with TRBJ2-7; unclear D gene. The CDR3 consists of 14 residues. V was clipped by 2 bases and J by 2 bases, with 10 bases between them. Germline V lookup: CDR1 MDHEN, CDR2 SYDVKM. The CDR3 bases are TGTGCCAGCAGTTTAATGGCAGGTCCCTACGAGCAGTACTTC. Translating gives CASSLMAGPYEQYF.

This clone came up once. The CDR3 nucleotides are TGTGCCAGCAGCCAAGCGAGAGAGACCCAGTACTTC. Its protein product is CASSQARETQYF. The chain couples TRBV14 to TRBJ2-5; unclear D gene. Germline-derived CDR1 and CDR2 are SGHDN and FVKESK. V gave up 1 base and J gave up 4 bases, with 4 bases separating them. CDR3 length equals 12 residues.

Note on this clone: Other DNA sequences from this sample encode an identical CDR3 as well. The V gene is TRBV28, the J gene TRBJ2-5; no definite D call. Germline CDR1 MDHEN, CDR2 SYDVKM. Trimming took 5 bases from V and 3 from J, leaving 4 bases between them. This CDR3 has 11 amino acids. The CDR3 is CASSLKETQYF. CDR3 nucleotides: TGTGCCAGCAGTCTCAAAGAGACCCAGTACTTC. Supplemented by reference TRBV28 and TRBJ2-5, the full variable domain reads DVKVTQSSRYLVKRTGEKVFLECVQDMDHENMFWYRQDPGLGLRLIYFSYDVKMKEKGDIPEGYSVSREKKERFSLILESASTNQTSMYLCASSLKETQYFGPGTRLLVL.